These 17 T cell receptor beta chains were sequenced from one sample in a study of blood T cells in healthy people across ages. Primers used in a second PCR of about 6 to 11 cycles were a sample-barcoded 5' primer and a J-beta primer mix. One entry per CDR3 protein, called by TCRdb with MiXCR from the 5' RACE reads. The sample records fewer than 800,000 distinct CDR3 sequences, roughly 25% being singletons. These sequences were also reported in another study, on T cells of mothers and their children.

Sequences were obtained from blood. Receptor source: a boy younger than 18 in good health.

This clonotype was observed a few times. The rearrangement links TRBV10-3 to TRBJ2-3; 9 bases are a match to TRBD2. V gave up 6 bases and J gave up 4 bases; unmatched junction bases: 5. CDR3 size: 14 residues. In germline, CDR1 is ENHRY, CDR2 SYGVKD. CDR3 loop: CAIRAGGGADTQYF. The CDR3 DNA reads TGTGCCATCAGAGCGGGGGGTGGCGCAGATACGCAGTATTTT.

This clonotype was found a few times. The chain uses TRBV7-2 and TRBJ2-5; maybe TRBD1 (5 bases). The CDR3 contains 14 residues. V gave up 5 bases and J gave up 6 bases, with 16 bases separating them. Germline CDR1 is SGHTA and CDR2 is FQGNSA. The CDR3 region is CASSASRAPQTQYF. DNA of the CDR3: TGTGCCAGCAGCGCATCCAGGGCGCCTCAGACCCAGTACTTC.

The rearrangement uses TRBV2 and TRBJ1-1; D is unclear. V lost 6 bases and J 1 base, leaving 9 bases between the germline ends. The CDR3 runs 13 residues. CDR1 is SNHLY and CDR2 is FYNNEI in the germline V gene. The CDR3 region is CASRVRGNTEAFF. CDR3 nucleotide sequence: TGTGCCAGCAGAGTCAGAGGGAACACTGAAGCTTTCTTT.

Regarding this clonotype: A read error may account for a junction end that differs from germline. The V call is TRBV3-1, the J call TRBJ2-5; D is unresolved. Per the germline V gene, CDR1 is LGHDT and CDR2 is YNNKEL (reference sequence). CDR3 length: 18 residues. The CDR3 DNA follows: TGTGCCGGCAGCCAAGAGATCGGCAGAACCGTGTACCAAGAGACCCAGTACTTC. This codes for CAGSQEIGRTVYQETQYF.

Notes on this clonotype: Relative to the germline gene, one junction end is altered; a read error may explain this. The chain links TRBV24-1 to TRBJ2-5, with 7 bases fitting TRBD1. The closer fit of TRBJ2-1 to the DNA end suggests the J call may be wrong. This CDR3 region has 13 residues. CDR1 KGHDR and CDR2 SFDVKD come from the germline V gene. DNA for the CDR3: TGCGCCACCAGTGATTCACAGGGGAGTGAGCAGTTCTTC. Protein sequence: CATSDSQGSEQFF.

This clonotype was picked up a small number of times. The J gene is TRBJ2-7, the V gene TRBV29-1, with D uncertain. V lost 4 bases, J lost 1 base, and 11 bases lay in between. Looked up from germline, CDR1 is SQVTM and CDR2 is ANQGSEA. The CDR3 is made up of 13 amino acids. The CDR3 loop reads CSVGSGLSYEQYF. CDR3 bases: TGCAGCGTTGGGTCCGGTCTATCCTACGAGCAGTACTTC.

V gene TRBV7-2 combines with J gene TRBJ1-1; D gene unclear. Per the germline V gene, CDR1 is SGHTA and CDR2 is FQGNSA. This CDR3 contains 14 residues. V lost 3 bases, J lost 6 bases, and 14 bases lay in between. CDR3 sequence reads: CASSLSDRSAEAFF. CDR3 DNA sequence: TGTGCCAGCAGCTTGTCGGACCGGAGCGCTGAAGCTTTCTTT.

The V gene is TRBV28, the J gene TRBJ2-1; D possibly corresponds to TRBD2 (6 bases). Per germline, CDR1 MDHEN and CDR2 SYDVKM. CDR3 length: 16 amino acids. Trimming left V 7 bases short and J 3 bases short, with 19 bases between. CDR3 protein: CASNPRPEGVYNEQFF. DNA of the CDR3: TGTGCCAGCAACCCCCGACCGGAGGGAGTCTACAATGAGCAGTTCTTC.

This clonotype was counted between two and nine times. The rearrangement uses TRBV6-2 or TRBV6-3 and TRBJ2-3; D gene unclear. This CDR3 comprises 12 residues. V lost 4 bases, J lost 4 bases, and 6 bases lay in between. CDR1 and CDR2 (germline): MNHEY, SVGEGT. CDR3 region: CASSSRADTQYF. CDR3 DNA sequence: TGTGCCAGCAGTTCTCGAGCAGATACGCAGTATTTT.

On this clonotype: The germline gene is not matched at one end of the junction; a read error may be the cause. This chain joins TRBV12-3 or TRBV12-4 and TRBJ2-1; the D is unclear. The CDR3 has 11 residues. The CDR3 sequence is CAGSFTEVQFF. The CDR3 nucleotides are TGTGCCGGCAGCTTTACAGAGGTGCAGTTCTTC.

This clonotype was seen a few times. The J gene is TRBJ1-2, the V gene TRBV3-1, with 10 bases aligning to TRBD1. Germline V lookup: CDR1 LGHDT, CDR2 YNNKEL (reference sequence). The CDR3 consists of 17 residues. Unmatched junction bases numbered 16, after V lost 4 bases and J lost 8 bases. Written as DNA, the CDR3 is TGTGCCAGCAGCCGCACACCGGGACAGGGGAGTCGGCGGGGCTACACCTTC. This encodes CASSRTPGQGSRRGYTF. Combining the CDR3 with reference TRBV3-1 and TRBJ1-2 gives the whole variable domain DTAVSQTPKYLVTQMGNDKSIKCEQNLGHDTMYWYKQDSKKFLKIMFSYNNKELIINETVPNRFSPKSPDKAHLNLHINSLELGDSAVYFCASSRTPGQGSRRGYTFGSGTRLTVV.

The CDR3 nucleotides read TGCAGTGCTAGTTCAGGGGGCCCAGATACGCAGTATTTT. Encoded protein: CSASSGGPDTQYF. The J gene is TRBJ2-3, the V gene TRBV20-1; TRBD1 matches at 8 bases. This CDR3 comprises 13 residues. Germline-derived CDR1 and CDR2 are DFQATT and SNEGSKA (reference sequence). J lost 4 bases, V lost 3 bases, and 3 bases had no gene match.

This sequence joins TRBV3-1 and TRBJ2-7; D possibly corresponds to TRBD1 (6 bases). From germline, CDR1 is LGHDT and CDR2 YNNKEL (reference sequence). This CDR3 spans 14 amino acids. The V gene lost 4 bases and the J gene lost 6 bases, with 16 bases spanning the gap. In nucleotides, the CDR3 is TGTGCCAGCAGCCCCACAGGGACCACCCCCGAGCAGTACTTC. It codes for CASSPTGTTPEQYF.

This chain connects TRBV12-3 or TRBV12-4 to TRBJ2-2; 9 nucleotides align to TRBD2. CDR3 length equals 15 residues. J gave up 5 bases and V 3 bases, and 4 bases lay outside the gene matches. The CDR3 region has the DNA TGTGCCAGCAGTTTTAGCGGGAGTGGTACCGGGGAGCTGTTTTTT. It codes for CASSFSGSGTGELFF.

The chain carries TRBV5-1 and TRBJ2-1; 8 nucleotides line up with TRBD2. Germline V gives CDR1 SGHRS, CDR2 YFSETQ. V shed 0 bases and J 7 bases; nucleotides not matched to a gene: 6. The CDR3 consists of 15 residues. The CDR3 sequence: CASSLAGGGQNEQFF. For the CDR3, the DNA is TGCGCCAGCAGCTTGGCCGGCGGGGGGCAGAATGAGCAGTTCTTC.

This clonotype was recorded a few times. The rearrangement links TRBV19 to TRBJ2-3; D ambiguous. V was pared by 6 bases and J by 5 bases, with 6 bases between. The V gene's germline CDR1 is LNHDA and CDR2 SQIVND (reference sequence). The CDR3 extends over 11 amino acids. The CDR3 loop reads CASRDGDTQYF. DNA of the CDR3: TGTGCCAGTAGGGACGGAGATACGCAGTATTTT. Looking up the rest from reference TRBV19 and TRBJ2-3 gives the full variable domain: DGGITQSPKYLFRKEGQNVTLSCEQNLNHDAMYWYRQDPGQGLRLIYYSQIVNDFQKGDIAEGYSVSREKKESFPLTVTSAQKNPTAFYLCASRDGDTQYFGPGTRLTVL.

The rearrangement joins TRBV19 to TRBJ2-2; D possibly uses TRBD1 or TRBD2 (5 bases each). V lost 3 bases to trimming and J lost 7 bases, with 9 bases between them. The germline CDR1 and CDR2 sequences are LNHDA and SQIVND (reference sequence). There are 13 residues in the CDR3. CDR3 sequence reads: CASSIGAGGELFF. CDR3 in DNA: TGTGCCAGTAGTATCGGGGCGGGCGGGGAGCTGTTTTTT.